The 2 T cell receptor beta chains below were found in one sample sequenced in a study of breast tumors, draining lymph nodes, adjacent tissues. TCRdb reprocessed the multiplex PCR reads with MiXCR, giving one entry per CDR3 protein. Among nearly 110,000 distinct CDR3 sequences, less than 40% were seen once, and the ten largest hold approximately 5.3%. Breast cancer patients provided tissue from their axillary draining lymph nodes. The specimen sequenced was axillary lymph node tissue. The receptors stem from a female donor with breast cancer. Some clones in this sample may be carry-over from other donors' samples.

This clonotype has a count of ten or more. V and J are TRBV7-9 and TRBJ2-7, with 9 bases lining up with TRBD1. This CDR3 has 15 residues. The germline CDR1 and CDR2 sequences are SEHNR and FQNEAQ (reference sequence). V trimming: 4 bases; J trimming: 2 bases; junction bases outside the gene matches: 6. The CDR3: CASSSGTGSAYEQYF. CDR3 DNA sequence: TGTGCCAGCAGCTCCGGGACAGGGAGCGCCTACGAGCAGTACTTC.

This clonotype was counted many times. The V call is TRBV5-4, the J call TRBJ2-2; D may correspond to TRBD1 or TRBD2 (5 bases each). CDR1 and CDR2 from the germline V gene are SGHNT and YYREEE (reference sequence). Trimming pared 4 bases from V and 1 base from J, leaving 8 bases between. The CDR3 is 14 residues long. The CDR3 sequence is CASSGGLNTGELFF. CDR3 bases: TGTGCCAGCAGCGGGGGATTGAACACCGGGGAGCTGTTTTTT.